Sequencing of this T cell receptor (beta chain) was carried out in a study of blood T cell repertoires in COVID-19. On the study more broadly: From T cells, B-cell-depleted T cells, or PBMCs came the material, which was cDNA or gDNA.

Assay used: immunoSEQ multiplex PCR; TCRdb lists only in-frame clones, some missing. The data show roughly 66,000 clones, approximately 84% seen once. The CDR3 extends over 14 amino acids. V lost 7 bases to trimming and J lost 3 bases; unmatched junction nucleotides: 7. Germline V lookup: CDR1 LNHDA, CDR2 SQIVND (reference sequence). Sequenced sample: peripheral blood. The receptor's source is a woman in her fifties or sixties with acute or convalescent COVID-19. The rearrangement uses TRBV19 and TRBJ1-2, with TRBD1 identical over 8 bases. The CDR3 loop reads CASTRTGFDYGYTF. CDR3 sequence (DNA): TGTGCCAGTACCCGGACAGGGTTCGACTATGGCTACACCTTC.